The present TCR beta chain was sequenced within a study of control samples from healthy donors and cancer patients. Assay: immunoSEQ multiplex PCR; the TCRdb copy retains only in-frame clones and omits some. Of 90,000 to 100,000 clones listed, 79% were seen once; the top ten hold 8% to 11%. This clone occurred a few times. This CDR3 is built from 14 residues. CDR1 SGHTA and CDR2 FQGTGA come from the germline V gene. The V end lost 4 bases, the J end lost 3 bases, and 12 bases lay between the germline ends. Sequencing was performed on blood. This chain uses TRBV7-3 with TRBJ1-1, with D maybe TRBD1 (5 bases). The TCR comes from a woman in her thirties in good health. CDR3 nucleotides: TGTGCCAGCAGCTCGCGGGGCGGAGACACTGAAGCTTTCTTT. This translates into CASSSRGGDTEAFF.